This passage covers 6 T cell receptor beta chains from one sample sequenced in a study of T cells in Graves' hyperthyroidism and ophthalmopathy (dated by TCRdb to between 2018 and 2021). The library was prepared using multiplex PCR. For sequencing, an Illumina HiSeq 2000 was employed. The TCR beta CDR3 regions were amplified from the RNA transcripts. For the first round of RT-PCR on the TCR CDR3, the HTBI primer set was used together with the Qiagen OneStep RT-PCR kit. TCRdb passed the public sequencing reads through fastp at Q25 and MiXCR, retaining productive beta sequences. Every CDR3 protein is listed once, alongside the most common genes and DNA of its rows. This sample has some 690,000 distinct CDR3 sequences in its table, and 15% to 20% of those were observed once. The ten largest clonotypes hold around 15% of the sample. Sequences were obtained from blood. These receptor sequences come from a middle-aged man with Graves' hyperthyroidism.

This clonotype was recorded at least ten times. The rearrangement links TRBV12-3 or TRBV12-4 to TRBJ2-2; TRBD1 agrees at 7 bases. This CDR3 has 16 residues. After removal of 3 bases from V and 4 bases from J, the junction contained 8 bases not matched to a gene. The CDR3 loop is CASSLVRGLSTGELFF. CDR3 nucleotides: TGTGCCAGCAGTTTGGTCAGGGGGTTAAGCACCGGGGAGCTGTTTTTT.

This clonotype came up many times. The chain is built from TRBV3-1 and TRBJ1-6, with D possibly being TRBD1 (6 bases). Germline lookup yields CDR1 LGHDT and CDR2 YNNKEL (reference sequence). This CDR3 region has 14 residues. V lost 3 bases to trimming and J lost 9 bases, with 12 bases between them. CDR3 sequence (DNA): TGTGCCAGCAGCCATCGGCAGGGGATTTCACCCCTCCACTTT. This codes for CASSHRQGISPLHF.

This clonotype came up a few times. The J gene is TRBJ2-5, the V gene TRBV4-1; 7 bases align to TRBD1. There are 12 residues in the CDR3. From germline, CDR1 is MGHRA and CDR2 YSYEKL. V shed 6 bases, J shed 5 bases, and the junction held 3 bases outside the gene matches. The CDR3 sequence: CASRQGTETQYF. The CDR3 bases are TGCGCCAGCAGACAGGGGACGGAGACCCAGTACTTC.

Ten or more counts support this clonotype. The CDR3 coding sequence is TGTGCCAGTACCGGATTTCTCCCGGGACAGGGTGGTGGCTACACCTTC. This sequence encodes CASTGFLPGQGGGYTF. The rearrangement uses TRBV19 and TRBJ1-2; the match to TRBD1 covers 9 bases. V shed 7 bases and J 7 bases; nucleotides not matched to a gene: 16. Germline V gene sequence: CDR1 LNHDA, CDR2 SQIVND (reference sequence). CDR3 size: 16 residues.

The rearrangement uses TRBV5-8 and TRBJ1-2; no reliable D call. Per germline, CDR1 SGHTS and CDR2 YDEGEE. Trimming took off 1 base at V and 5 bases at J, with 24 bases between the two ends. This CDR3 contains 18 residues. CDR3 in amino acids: CASSLRGRQEDRLYGYTF. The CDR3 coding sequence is TGTGCCAGCAGCTTGAGAGGCCGCCAGGAGGATCGGCTTTATGGCTACACCTTC.

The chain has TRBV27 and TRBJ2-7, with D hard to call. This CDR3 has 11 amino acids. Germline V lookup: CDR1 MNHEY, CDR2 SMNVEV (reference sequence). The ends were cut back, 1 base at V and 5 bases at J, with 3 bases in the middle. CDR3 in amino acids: CASSLCHEQYF. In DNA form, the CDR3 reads TGTGCCAGCAGTTTATGCCACGAGCAGTACTTC.